A single sample gave rise to the 26 T cell receptor beta chains below, sequenced in a study of cytomegalovirus exposure and HLA in healthy donors. Data came from immunoSEQ multiplex PCR; TCRdb stores just in-frame clones and leaves some out. Here the sample spans some 140,000 clones, roughly 86% being singletons. Input material: PBMCs. The source is a woman in her thirties in good health and CMV-seronegative.

V usage is TRBV7-9 and J usage is TRBJ1-6; D might be TRBD1 (6 bases). From germline, CDR1 is SEHNR and CDR2 FQNEAQ (reference sequence). V lost 5 bases, J lost 6 bases, and 17 bases lay in between. CDR3 size: 16 residues. The CDR3 reads CASSPRQDAFNSPLHF. The CDR3 bases are TGTGCCAGCAGCCCCCGACAGGACGCTTTTAATTCACCCCTCCACTTT.

The chain is built from TRBV5-1 and TRBJ2-1; 7 nucleotides agree with TRBD1. J lost 7 bases, V lost 6 bases, and 16 bases had no gene match. The CDR3 sequence is 16 residues long. Germline V CDR1 and CDR2: SGHRS, YFSETQ. CDR3 coding DNA: TGCGCCAGCAACCACGATCTAGACAGGGTGCGTAATGAGCAGTTCTTC. It encodes CASNHDLDRVRNEQFF.

CDR3 sequence reads: CAISENRVSGANVLTF. DNA of the CDR3: TGTGCCATCAGTGAAAACAGGGTGTCTGGGGCCAACGTCCTGACTTTC. The rearrangement uses TRBV10-3 and TRBJ2-6; tentatively, D is TRBD1 (6 bases). V lost 3 bases and J 1 base, leaving 10 bases between the germline ends. CDR3 length equals 16 residues. The germline gives CDR1 ENHRY, CDR2 SYGVKD.

This clone was observed a few times. The rearrangement uses TRBV18 and TRBJ1-6; 11 nucleotides align to TRBD1. CDR3 length: 14 amino acids. V was clipped by 6 bases and J by 12 bases; unmatched bases: 7. The germline CDR1 and CDR2 sequences are KGHSH and LQKENI. CDR3 protein: CASSRGQGEGPLHF. The DNA of the CDR3 is TGTGCCAGCTCTAGGGGACAGGGGGAAGGACCCCTCCACTTT. Drawing the rest from reference TRBV18 and TRBJ1-6, the complete variable domain is NAGVMQNPRHLVRRRGQEARLRCSPMKGHSHVYWYRQLPEEGLKFMVYLQKENIIDESGMPKERFSAEFPKEGPSILRIQQVVRGDSAAYFCASSRGQGEGPLHFGNGTRLTVT.

The V and J genes are TRBV15 and TRBJ2-5; TRBD1 agrees at 7 bases. The CDR3 totals 16 residues. After removal of 1 base from V and 1 base from J, the junction contained 6 bases not matched to a gene. Germline CDR1 reads LNHNV; CDR2 reads YYDKDF (reference sequence). For the CDR3, the DNA is TGTGCCACCAGCAGAGTTAAAGGGACAGCCCAAGAGACCCAGTACTTC. Protein sequence: CATSRVKGTAQETQYF.

This clone was found once. The chain has TRBV19 and TRBJ2-7; 7 bases are a match to TRBD1. The germline V gene has CDR1 LNHDA and CDR2 SQIVND (reference sequence). CDR3 length equals 15 residues. J lost 6 bases, V lost 3 bases, and 11 bases had no gene match. CDR3 sequence: CASSIAGTDVGEQYF. CDR3 nucleotides: TGTGCCAGTAGTATTGCCGGGACAGACGTCGGCGAGCAGTACTTC.

This sequence joins TRBV6-6 and TRBJ1-2, with TRBD1 identical over 10 bases. Trimming removed 2 bases from V and 8 bases from J; junction bases left unmatched: 8. The CDR3 covers 15 residues. Germline V lookup: CDR1 MNHNY, CDR2 SVGAGI (reference sequence). This CDR3 reads CASSYPGTGERGYTF. In DNA, the CDR3 is TGTGCCAGCAGTTACCCCGGGACAGGGGAGCGGGGCTACACCTTC.

The sample holds a few counts of this clone. The V gene is TRBV7-3, the J gene TRBJ1-6; possibly TRBD1 for D (6 bases). Germline V gene lookup returns CDR1 SGHTA and CDR2 FQGTGA. This CDR3 spans 15 amino acids. Trimming cost V 2 bases and J 10 bases, with 15 bases left between them. The CDR3 nucleotides are TGTGCCAGCAGCTTAGTGGCAGGGGCTCGATCACCCCTCCACTTT. This encodes CASSLVAGARSPLHF.

CDR3 sequence (DNA): TGTGCCAGCAGCCCCCAGGGTGGTAATCAGCCCCAGCATTTT. Protein: CASSPQGGNQPQHF. The V gene is TRBV7-2, the J gene TRBJ1-5, with D perhaps TRBD1 (5 bases). V was pared by 5 bases and J by 4 bases, with 12 bases between. CDR1 SGHTA and CDR2 FQGNSA come from the germline V gene. This CDR3 is built from 14 residues.

The table lists this clone with a few counts. This sequence joins TRBV9 and TRBJ2-5; TRBD1 might be the D (6 bases). CDR1 is SGDLS, CDR2 YYNGEE, per germline. There are 16 residues in the CDR3. V was shortened by 0 bases and J by 1 base, with 13 bases between the two germline ends. The CDR3 here is CASSVALQGLQETQYF. CDR3 DNA sequence: TGTGCCAGCAGCGTAGCTTTACAGGGCCTCCAAGAGACCCAGTACTTC.

This sequence joins TRBV7-8 and TRBJ1-2; D not certain. This CDR3 has 13 amino acids. CDR1 is SGHVS and CDR2 is FQNEAQ in the germline V gene. The V gene lost 4 bases and the J gene lost 2 bases, with 8 bases spanning the gap. The CDR3 protein is CASSSDLNYGYTF. DNA for the CDR3: TGTGCCAGCAGCTCGGACTTGAACTATGGCTACACCTTC.

This chain connects TRBV2 to TRBJ1-6; 7 nucleotides line up with TRBD1. CDR3 size: 14 residues. The germline V gene has CDR1 SNHLY and CDR2 FYNNEI. V trimming: 5 bases; J trimming: 8 bases; junction bases outside the gene matches: 6. The CDR3: CASSLRDRHSPLHF. CDR3 coding DNA: TGTGCCAGCAGTCTCCGGGACAGACATTCACCCCTCCACTTT.

This chain links TRBV28 with TRBJ2-1, with 12 bases aligning to TRBD2. V lost 2 bases, J lost 5 bases, and 4 bases stayed unmatched. The CDR3 contains 16 residues. Germline lookup yields CDR1 MDHEN and CDR2 SYDVKM. The CDR3 region has the DNA TGTGCCAGCAGTTTAGGGCTAGCGGGGGGGCACAATGAGCAGTTCTTC. Translated: CASSLGLAGGHNEQFF.

The genes are TRBV7-2 and TRBJ2-7; possibly TRBD2 for D (5 bases). Trimming left V 5 bases short and J 2 bases short, with 13 bases between. Germline CDR1 SGHTA, CDR2 FQGNSA. The CDR3 spans 14 residues. CDR3 sequence: CASSRRTEAYEQYF. In DNA, the CDR3 is TGTGCCAGCAGCCGACGGACGGAGGCCTACGAGCAGTACTTC.

This chain connects TRBV11-2 to TRBJ1-5; D remains ambiguous. V shed 4 bases and J shed 4 bases, with 8 bases lying between them. This CDR3 contains 13 residues. Germline V lookup: CDR1 SGHAT, CDR2 FQNNGV. The CDR3 reads CASSSQVNQPQHF. The CDR3 bases are TGTGCCAGCAGCTCGCAGGTGAATCAGCCCCAGCATTTT.

This rearrangement joins TRBV10-3 to TRBJ1-1; TRBD1 matches at 10 bases. After removal of 5 bases from V and 5 bases from J, the junction contained 5 bases not matched to a gene. This CDR3 is built from 14 residues. Germline-derived CDR1 and CDR2 are ENHRY and SYGVKD. CDR3 sequence (DNA): TGTGCCATCAGTACCGGGACAGGGGCGACTGAAGCTTTCTTT. It translates to CAISTGTGATEAFF.

This chain uses TRBV28 with TRBJ2-1; TRBD2 aligns across 7 bases. The CDR3 sequence is 14 residues long. CDR1 is MDHEN, CDR2 SYDVKM, per germline. The J segment lost 2 bases and the V segment lost 2 bases, leaving 0 bases of the junction unmatched. In nucleotides, the CDR3 is TGTGCCAGCAGTTTAGGGACTACCTACAATGAGCAGTTCTTC. Amino acid sequence: CASSLGTTYNEQFF.

This sequence joins TRBV14 and TRBJ2-3; a weak D match, TRBD2 (5 bases). Per the germline V gene, CDR1 is SGHDN and CDR2 is FVKESK. This CDR3 has 14 amino acids. V gave up 4 bases and J gave up 2 bases, with 10 bases separating them. The CDR3 DNA reads TGTGCCAGCAGCCTACAGCGGATCACAGATACGCAGTATTTT. Encoded protein: CASSLQRITDTQYF. The entire variable domain, with the rest obtained from reference TRBV14 and TRBJ2-3, is as follows: EAGVTQFPSHSVIEKGQTVTLRCDPISGHDNLYWYRRVMGKEIKFLLHFVKESKQDESGMPNNRFLAERTGGTYSTLKVQPAELEDSGVYFCASSLQRITDTQYFGPGTRLTVL.

The chain is built from TRBV28 and TRBJ2-1, with 7 positions matching TRBD2. CDR3 length: 15 residues. V gave up 7 bases and J gave up 6 bases; unmatched junction bases: 12. CDR1 and CDR2 (germline): MDHEN, SYDVKM. The CDR3 reads CASTGQRGVGNEQFF. The CDR3 nucleotides read TGTGCCAGCACGGGTCAGCGGGGAGTAGGCAATGAGCAGTTCTTC.

The CDR3: CASSSDTSVFGNTIYF. For the CDR3, the DNA is TGTGCCAGCAGCTCAGACACTTCCGTCTTCGGAAACACCATATATTTT. The rearrangement links TRBV5-5 to TRBJ1-3; D remains unclear. The CDR3 extends over 16 amino acids. V dropped 3 bases and J dropped 4 bases, with 17 bases sitting between them. Germline CDR1 SGHKS, CDR2 YYEKEE (reference sequence).

The chain uses TRBV28 and TRBJ2-2, with D perhaps matching TRBD2 (7 bases). V dropped 2 bases and J dropped 4 bases, with 11 bases sitting between them. The germline V gene has CDR1 MDHEN and CDR2 SYDVKM. The CDR3 contains 15 residues. The CDR3 region has the DNA TGTGCCAGCAGTTTAAGGCGGGGGCTCACCGGGGAGCTGTTTTTT. This codes for CASSLRRGLTGELFF.

This sequence joins TRBV19 and TRBJ1-5; maybe TRBD1 (6 bases). The CDR3 contains 14 residues. V was pared by 3 bases and J by 4 bases, with 10 bases between. Looked up from germline, CDR1 is LNHDA and CDR2 is SQIVND (reference sequence). CDR3 in DNA: TGTGCCAGTAGTATTGGGCAGGGGAATCAGCCCCAGCATTTT. Encoded protein: CASSIGQGNQPQHF.

The chain joins TRBV27 to TRBJ2-1, with TRBD2 identical over 10 bases. The germline V gene encodes CDR1 MNHEY and CDR2 SMNVEV (reference sequence). Trimming cost V 2 bases and J 7 bases; bases outside gene matches: 8. The length of the CDR3 is 16 residues. In nucleotides, the CDR3 is TGTGCCAGCAGTTTACGGAGCGGGGGGGCCTTTAATGAGCAGTTCTTC. It is translated as CASSLRSGGAFNEQFF.

The CDR3 sequence: CASSHWGQTYEAFF. The CDR3 bases are TGTGCCAGCAGCCACTGGGGACAAACCTATGAAGCTTTCTTT. V is TRBV4-2 and J is TRBJ1-1; possible D gene TRBD1, 6 bases. CDR1 LGHNA and CDR2 YNFKEQ come from the germline V gene. The CDR3 runs 14 residues. Trimming left V 3 bases short and J 7 bases short, with 15 bases between.

The chain has TRBV5-1 and TRBJ1-2; tentatively, D is TRBD1 (5 bases). Germline CDR1 is SGHRS and CDR2 is YFSETQ. This CDR3 contains 13 residues. V lost 5 bases, J lost 3 bases, and 11 bases lay in between. Here the CDR3 DNA reads TGCGCCAGCAGAATGACAGCCTACTATGGCTACACCTTC. Translating gives CASRMTAYYGYTF. Filled out from reference TRBV5-1 and TRBJ1-2, the complete variable domain reads KAGVTQTPRYLIKTRGQQVTLSCSPISGHRSVSWYQQTPGQGLQFLFEYFSETQRNKGNFPGRFSGRQFSNSRSEMNVSTLELGDSALYLCASRMTAYYGYTFGSGTRLTVV.

The V gene is TRBV5-1, the J gene TRBJ1-1; 9 bases match TRBD1. Trimming cost V 4 bases and J 5 bases; bases outside gene matches: 9. Germline V CDR1 and CDR2: SGHRS, YFSETQ. This CDR3 spans 15 amino acids. Here the CDR3 reads CASSMQGQGGTEAFF. The CDR3, as DNA: TGCGCCAGCAGCATGCAGGGACAGGGAGGAACTGAAGCTTTCTTT.